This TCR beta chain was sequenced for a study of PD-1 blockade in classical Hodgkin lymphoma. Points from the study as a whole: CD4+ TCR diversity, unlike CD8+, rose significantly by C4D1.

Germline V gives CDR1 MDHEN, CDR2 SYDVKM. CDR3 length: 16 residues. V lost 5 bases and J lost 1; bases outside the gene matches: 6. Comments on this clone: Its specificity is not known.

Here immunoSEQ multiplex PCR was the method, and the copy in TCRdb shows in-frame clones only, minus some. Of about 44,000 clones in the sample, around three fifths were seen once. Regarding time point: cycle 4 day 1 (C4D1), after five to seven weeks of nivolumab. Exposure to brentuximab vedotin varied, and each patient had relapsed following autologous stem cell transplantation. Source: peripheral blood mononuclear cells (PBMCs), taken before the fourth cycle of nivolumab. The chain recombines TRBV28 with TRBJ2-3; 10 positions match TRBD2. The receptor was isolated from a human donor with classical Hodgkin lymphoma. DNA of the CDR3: TGTGCCAGCAGTACCTTAGCGGGGGGCCGCACAGATACGCAGTATTTT. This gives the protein CASSTLAGGRTDTQYF.